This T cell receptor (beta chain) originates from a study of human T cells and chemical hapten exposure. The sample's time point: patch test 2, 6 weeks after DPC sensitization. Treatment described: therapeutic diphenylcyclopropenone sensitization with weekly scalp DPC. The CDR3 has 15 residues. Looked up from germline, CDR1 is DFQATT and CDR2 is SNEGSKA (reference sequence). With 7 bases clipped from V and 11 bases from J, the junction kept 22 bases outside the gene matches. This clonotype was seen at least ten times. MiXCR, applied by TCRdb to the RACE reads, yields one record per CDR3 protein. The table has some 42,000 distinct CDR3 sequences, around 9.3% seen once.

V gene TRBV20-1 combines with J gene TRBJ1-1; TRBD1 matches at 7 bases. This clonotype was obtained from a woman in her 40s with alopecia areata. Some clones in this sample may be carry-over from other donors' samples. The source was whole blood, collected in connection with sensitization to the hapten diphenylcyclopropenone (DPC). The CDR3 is CSVPRDRVDQPRAFF. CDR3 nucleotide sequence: TGCAGTGTCCCCCGGGACAGAGTAGACCAACCGCGGGCTTTCTTT.